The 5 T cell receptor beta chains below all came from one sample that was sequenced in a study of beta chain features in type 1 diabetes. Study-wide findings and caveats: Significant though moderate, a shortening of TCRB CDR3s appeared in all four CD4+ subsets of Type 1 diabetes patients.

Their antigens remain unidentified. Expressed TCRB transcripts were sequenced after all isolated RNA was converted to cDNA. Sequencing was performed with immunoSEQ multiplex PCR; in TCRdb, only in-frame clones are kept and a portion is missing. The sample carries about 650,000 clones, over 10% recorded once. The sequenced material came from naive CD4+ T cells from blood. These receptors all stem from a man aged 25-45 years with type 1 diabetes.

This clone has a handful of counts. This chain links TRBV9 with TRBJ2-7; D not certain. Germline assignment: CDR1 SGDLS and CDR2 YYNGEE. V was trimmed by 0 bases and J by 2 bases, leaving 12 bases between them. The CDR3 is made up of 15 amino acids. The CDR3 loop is CASSVEDDGPYEQYF. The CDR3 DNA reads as TGTGCCAGCAGCGTAGAAGATGACGGGCCCTACGAGCAGTACTTC.

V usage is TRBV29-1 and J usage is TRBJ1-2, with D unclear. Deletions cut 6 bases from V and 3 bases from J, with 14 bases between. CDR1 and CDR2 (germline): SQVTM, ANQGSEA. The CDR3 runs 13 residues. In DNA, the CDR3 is TGCAGCGTGGAGGGCCGACTCCACTATGGCTACACCTTC. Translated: CSVEGRLHYGYTF.

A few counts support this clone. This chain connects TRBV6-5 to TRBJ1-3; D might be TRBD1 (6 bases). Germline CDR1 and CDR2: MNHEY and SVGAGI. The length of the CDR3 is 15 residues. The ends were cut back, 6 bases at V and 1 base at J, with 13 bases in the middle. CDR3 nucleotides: TGTGCCAGCAGGCGCGCAGGGGATTCTGGAAACACCATATATTTT. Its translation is CASRRAGDSGNTIYF.

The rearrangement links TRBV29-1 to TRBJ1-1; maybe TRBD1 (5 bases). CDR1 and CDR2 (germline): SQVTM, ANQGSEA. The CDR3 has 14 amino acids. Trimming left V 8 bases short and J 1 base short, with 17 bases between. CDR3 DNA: TGCAGCCATTCACAAAACACAGGGAACACTGAAGCTTTCTTT. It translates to CSHSQNTGNTEAFF.

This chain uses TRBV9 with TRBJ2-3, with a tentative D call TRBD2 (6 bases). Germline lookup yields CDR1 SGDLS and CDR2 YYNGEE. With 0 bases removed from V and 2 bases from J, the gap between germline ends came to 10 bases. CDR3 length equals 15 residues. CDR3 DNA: TGTGCCAGCAGCGTAGCTTGGGACTTCACAGATACGCAGTATTTT. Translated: CASSVAWDFTDTQYF.